The 23 T cell receptor beta chains below all came from one sample that was sequenced in a study of shared clonotypes between healthy human individuals. Data came from immunoSEQ multiplex PCR; TCRdb stores just in-frame clones and leaves some out. In the table there are more than 900,000 clones, around 78% of which are singletons. The sequencing input was memory CD4+ T cells from PBMCs. Subset denoted: CD45RA-negative fraction. Source of these receptors: a man aged 18 to 30 in good health. Some clones in this sample may be carry-over from other donors' samples.

The chain has TRBV4-2 and TRBJ2-7; D gene ambiguous. This CDR3 has 14 residues. The ends were cut back, 1 base at V and 2 bases at J, with 9 bases in the middle. Germline lookup yields CDR1 LGHNA and CDR2 YNFKEQ. CDR3 sequence reads: CASSQGPLAYEQYF. In DNA form, the CDR3 reads TGTGCCAGCAGCCAAGGGCCCTTAGCCTACGAGCAGTACTTC.

This clone was seen only once. The chain carries TRBV9 and TRBJ2-1, with unresolved D. CDR1 is SGDLS and CDR2 is YYNGEE in the germline V gene. The V gene lost 1 base and the J gene lost 5 bases, with 10 bases spanning the gap. The CDR3 is 14 amino acids. The DNA of the CDR3 is TGTGCCAGCAGCGTATTTCACCAGGACAATGAGCAGTTCTTC. Amino acids: CASSVFHQDNEQFF.

This chain uses TRBV28 with TRBJ1-1, with TRBD1 identical over 10 bases. The CDR3 has 16 residues. V was pared by 4 bases and J by 7 bases, with 12 bases of the junction left unmatched. Germline V gene sequence: CDR1 MDHEN, CDR2 SYDVKM. As DNA, the CDR3 is TGTGCCAGCAGTTCGGGACAGGGGCCCGCCGGGGGTGAAGCTTTCTTT. Translating it yields CASSSGQGPAGGEAFF.

The gene calls are TRBV4-3 and TRBJ2-5; D remains unclear. V was clipped by 2 bases and J by 5 bases, with 15 bases between them. The CDR3 covers 15 residues. In germline, CDR1 is LGHNA, CDR2 YSLEER. In nucleotides, the CDR3 is TGCGCCAGCAGCCAATCCTGGGCAGTCGTGGAGACCCAGTACTTC. This sequence encodes CASSQSWAVVETQYF.

The chain combines TRBV5-6 with TRBJ2-1; the match to TRBD2 covers 8 bases. Unmatched junction bases numbered 12, after V lost 1 base and J lost 9 bases. Germline CDR1 and CDR2: SGHDT and YYEEEE. The CDR3 has 16 residues. As DNA, the CDR3 is TGTGCCAGCAGCTTGTGCTTCGGGAGGGCCTGTAGTGAGCAGTTCTTC. Its protein product is CASSLCFGRACSEQFF.

This clone was found once. The chain couples TRBV2 to TRBJ2-5; D gene ambiguous. V lost 6 bases and J 5 bases, leaving 13 bases between the germline ends. Germline assignment: CDR1 SNHLY and CDR2 FYNNEI. This CDR3 is built from 13 residues. The CDR3 loop is CASSGEPGETQYF. The CDR3 nucleotides read TGTGCCAGCAGCGGAGAGCCTGGGGAGACCCAGTACTTC.

V is TRBV7-9 and J is TRBJ2-3, with TRBD1 matching 8 bases. V lost 5 bases and J lost 4; bases outside the gene matches: 11. Per the germline V gene, CDR1 is SEHNR and CDR2 is FQNEAQ (reference sequence). The CDR3 is made up of 16 amino acids. Here the CDR3 DNA reads TGTGCCAGCAGCCCGATGGACAGGGACTTATCAGATACGCAGTATTTT. This codes for CASSPMDRDLSDTQYF.

V is TRBV4-3 and J is TRBJ2-7; D perhaps matches TRBD2 (6 bases). From germline, CDR1 is LGHNA and CDR2 YSLEER. V was trimmed by 5 bases and J by 6 bases, leaving 23 bases between them. This CDR3 contains 16 residues. In DNA, the CDR3 is TGCGCCAGCAGCGCATCAATTGGGGGGAGGACTGGCGAGCAGTACTTC. This codes for CASSASIGGRTGEQYF.

This clone was observed a handful of times. The gene calls are TRBV7-9 and TRBJ2-3; either TRBD1 or TRBD2 may supply D (5 bases each). Trimming took 5 bases from V and 0 from J, leaving 12 bases between them. This CDR3 spans 15 amino acids. Germline V lookup: CDR1 SEHNR, CDR2 FQNEAQ (reference sequence). The CDR3 protein is CASSRDGASTDTQYF. The CDR3, as DNA: TGTGCCAGCAGCCGGGACGGAGCTAGCACAGATACGCAGTATTTT.

The chain combines TRBV19 with TRBJ1-1; D perhaps matches TRBD1 (6 bases). Germline V lookup: CDR1 LNHDA, CDR2 SQIVND (reference sequence). V was trimmed by 3 bases and J by 3 bases, leaving 14 bases between them. The CDR3 has 15 amino acids. As DNA, the CDR3 is TGTGCCAGTAGTATTTCAGGGACAAGGGACACTGAAGCTTTCTTT. Amino acid sequence: CASSISGTRDTEAFF. The whole variable domain, remainder taken from reference TRBV19 and TRBJ1-1, is DGGITQSPKYLFRKEGQNVTLSCEQNLNHDAMYWYRQDPGQGLRLIYYSQIVNDFQKGDIAEGYSVSREKKESFPLTVTSAQKNPTAFYLCASSISGTRDTEAFFGQGTRLTVV.

The chain links TRBV7-8 to TRBJ1-2, with D perhaps TRBD1 (6 bases). Trimming left V 5 bases short and J 6 bases short, with 31 bases between. This CDR3 region has 19 residues. The germline V gene encodes CDR1 SGHVS and CDR2 FQNEAQ. The CDR3 spells CASSPQVMGGRAPLNGYTF. In DNA, the CDR3 is TGTGCCAGCAGCCCTCAGGTCATGGGGGGCCGCGCCCCTCTTAATGGCTACACCTTC.

The table lists this clone with a count of one. The rearrangement joins TRBV7-2 to TRBJ1-1; a weak D match, TRBD1 (5 bases). CDR1 and CDR2 (germline): SGHTA, FQGNSA. This CDR3 is 15 amino acids long. The V end lost 4 bases, the J end lost 0 bases, and 12 bases lay between the germline ends. CDR3 nucleotide sequence: TGTGCCAGCAGCTCAACCGGACAAATGAACACTGAAGCTTTCTTT. It translates to CASSSTGQMNTEAFF.

The chain employs TRBV2 and TRBJ1-4, with a tentative D call TRBD1 (6 bases). With 3 bases removed from V and 4 bases from J, the gap between germline ends came to 15 bases. This CDR3 has 16 residues. Per germline, CDR1 SNHLY and CDR2 FYNNEI. The CDR3 coding sequence is TGTGCCAGCAGTGACGGGGGCCGGTTTGGTAATGAAAAACTGTTTTTT. It translates to CASSDGGRFGNEKLFF.

As concerns this clone: The same CDR3 arises from other DNA sequences in this sample as well. The chain is built from TRBV29-1 and TRBJ2-2, with 7 bases identical to TRBD1. This CDR3 contains 14 residues. Trimming cost V 4 bases and J 2 bases; bases outside gene matches: 4. Germline CDR1 and CDR2: SQVTM and ANQGSEA. The CDR3 here is CSVVRTGNTGELFF. CDR3 sequence (DNA): TGCAGCGTTGTTAGGACAGGAAACACCGGGGAGCTGTTTTTT.

V usage is TRBV5-4 and J usage is TRBJ2-5; the match to TRBD2 covers 14 bases. This CDR3 spans 15 amino acids. Trimming cost V 4 bases and J 6 bases; bases outside gene matches: 5. In germline, CDR1 is SGHNT, CDR2 YYREEE (reference sequence). The CDR3 region has the DNA TGTGCCAGCAGCATCGGGACTAGCGGGAGACAGACCCAGTACTTC. It encodes CASSIGTSGRQTQYF.

The chain recombines TRBV19 with TRBJ1-5; D gene ambiguous. Trimming removed 2 bases from V and 4 bases from J, with 9 bases in between. Germline CDR1 is LNHDA and CDR2 is SQIVND (reference sequence). CDR3 size: 14 residues. The DNA of the CDR3 is TGTGCCAGTAGTATATGGCAGCCAAATCAGCCCCAGCATTTT. It specifies CASSIWQPNQPQHF.

CDR3 nucleotides: TGCGCCAGCAGCCAGGGACAGGGATACCCTGAAGCTTTCTTT. It is translated as CASSQGQGYPEAFF. J is TRBJ1-1 and V is TRBV4-3, with 9 bases matching TRBD1. This CDR3 spans 14 amino acids. Germline V lookup: CDR1 LGHNA, CDR2 YSLEER. Trimming at V came to 3 bases and at J to 6 bases, leaving 5 bases not matched to a gene.

This clone was recorded many times. The chain carries TRBV4-2 and TRBJ2-5; 7 nucleotides align to TRBD1. There are 14 residues in the CDR3. Germline values: CDR1 LGHNA, CDR2 YNFKEQ. J gave up 3 bases and V 4 bases, and 5 bases lay outside the gene matches. CDR3 in amino acids: CASSLAGTEETQYF. The CDR3 DNA reads TGTGCCAGCAGCCTGGCCGGGACAGAAGAGACCCAGTACTTC.

The chain links TRBV4-1 to TRBJ1-2; weak D call: TRBD1 (5 bases). The germline V gene has CDR1 MGHRA and CDR2 YSYEKL. The CDR3 spans 14 residues. The V end was cut by 1 base, the J end by 3 bases, with 9 bases between. The CDR3 sequence: CASSQAGSHYGYTF. The CDR3 DNA reads as TGCGCCAGCAGCCAAGCAGGGTCGCACTATGGCTACACCTTC.

The V gene is TRBV5-1, the J gene TRBJ2-2; no clear D. The V gene's germline CDR1 is SGHRS and CDR2 YFSETQ. This CDR3 contains 14 residues. Trimming cost V 3 bases and J 2 bases, with 8 bases left between them. The CDR3 reads CASSSDPNTGELFF. The DNA for the CDR3 is TGCGCCAGCAGCTCGGACCCCAACACCGGGGAGCTGTTTTTT. Full variable domain (outside the CDR3, taken from reference TRBV5-1 and TRBJ2-2): KAGVTQTPRYLIKTRGQQVTLSCSPISGHRSVSWYQQTPGQGLQFLFEYFSETQRNKGNFPGRFSGRQFSNSRSEMNVSTLELGDSALYLCASSSDPNTGELFFGEGSRLTVL.

The chain is built from TRBV7-2 and TRBJ2-5; 9 nucleotides line up with TRBD2. The CDR3 extends over 15 amino acids. With V trimmed by 2 bases and J by 3 bases, 4 bases remained unmatched. Germline values: CDR1 SGHTA, CDR2 FQGNSA. The CDR3 sequence is CASSLRGGREETQYF. In nucleotides, the CDR3 is TGTGCCAGCAGCTTAAGGGGCGGGAGGGAAGAGACCCAGTACTTC. Combining the CDR3 with reference TRBV7-2 and TRBJ2-5 gives the whole variable domain GAGVSQSPSNKVTEKGKDVELRCDPISGHTALYWYRQSLGQGLEFLIYFQGNSAPDKSGLPSDRFSAERTGGSVSTLTIQRTQQEDSAVYLCASSLRGGREETQYFGPGTRLLVL.

A word on this clone: Other DNA sequences in the sample encode the same CDR3. This chain links TRBV6-6 with TRBJ2-1; 9 bases agree with TRBD2. Germline CDR1 is MNHNY and CDR2 is SVGAGI (reference sequence). The CDR3 has 15 residues. The V and J ends lost 6 bases and 0 bases, in that order; junction bases with no gene match: 3. CDR3 residues: CASSFSGSSYNEQFF. The CDR3 DNA is TGTGCCAGCAGCTTTAGCGGGAGCTCCTACAATGAGCAGTTCTTC.

There are a few counts of this clone. The chain carries TRBV5-1 and TRBJ1-2; TRBD1 is a possible D gene (6 bases). From germline, CDR1 is SGHRS and CDR2 YFSETQ. The CDR3 length is 12 residues. Trimming shortened V by 5 bases and J by 3 bases, and 8 bases separated the two germline ends. The chain's CDR3 is CASRRQDYGYTF. Here the CDR3 DNA reads TGCGCCAGCAGGCGACAGGACTATGGCTACACCTTC.